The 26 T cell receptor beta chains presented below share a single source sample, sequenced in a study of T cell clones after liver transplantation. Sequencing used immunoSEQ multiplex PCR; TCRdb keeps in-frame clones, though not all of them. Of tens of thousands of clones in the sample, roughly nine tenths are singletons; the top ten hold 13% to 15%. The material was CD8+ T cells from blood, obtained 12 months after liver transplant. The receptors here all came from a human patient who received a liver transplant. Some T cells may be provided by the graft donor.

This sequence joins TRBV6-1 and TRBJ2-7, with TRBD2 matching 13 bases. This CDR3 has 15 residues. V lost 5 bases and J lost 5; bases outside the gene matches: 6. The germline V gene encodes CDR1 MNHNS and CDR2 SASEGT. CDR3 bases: TGTGCCAGCAGTCCAACCGGGACTAGCGGGAACGAGCAGTACTTC. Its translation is CASSPTGTSGNEQYF.

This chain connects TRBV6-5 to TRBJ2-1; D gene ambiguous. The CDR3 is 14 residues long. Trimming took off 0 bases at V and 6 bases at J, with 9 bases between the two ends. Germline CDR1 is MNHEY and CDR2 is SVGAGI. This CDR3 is CASSYSASGNEQFF. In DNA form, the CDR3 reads TGTGCCAGCAGTTACTCAGCTTCCGGCAATGAGCAGTTCTTC.

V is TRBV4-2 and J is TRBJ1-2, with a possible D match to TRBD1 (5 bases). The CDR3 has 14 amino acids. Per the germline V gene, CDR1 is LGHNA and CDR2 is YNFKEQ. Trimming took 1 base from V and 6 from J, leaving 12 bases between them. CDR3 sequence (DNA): TGTGCCAGCAGCCAAGGGGGAGGGGCGGATGGCTACACCTTC. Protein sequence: CASSQGGGADGYTF.

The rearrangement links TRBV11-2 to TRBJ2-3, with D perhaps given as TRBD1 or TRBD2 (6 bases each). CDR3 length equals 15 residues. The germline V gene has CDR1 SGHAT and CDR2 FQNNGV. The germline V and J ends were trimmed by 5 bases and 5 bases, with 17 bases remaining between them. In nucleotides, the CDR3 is TGTGCCAGCAGCGACAGGACTACGGGCAAAGATACGCAGTATTTT. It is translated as CASSDRTTGKDTQYF.

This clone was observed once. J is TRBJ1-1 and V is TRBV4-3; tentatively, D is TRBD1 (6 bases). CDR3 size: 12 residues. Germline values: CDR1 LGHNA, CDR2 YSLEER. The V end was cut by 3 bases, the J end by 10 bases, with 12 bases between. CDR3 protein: CASSHIGGAAFF. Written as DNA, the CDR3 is TGCGCCAGCAGCCACATAGGGGGGGCAGCTTTCTTT.

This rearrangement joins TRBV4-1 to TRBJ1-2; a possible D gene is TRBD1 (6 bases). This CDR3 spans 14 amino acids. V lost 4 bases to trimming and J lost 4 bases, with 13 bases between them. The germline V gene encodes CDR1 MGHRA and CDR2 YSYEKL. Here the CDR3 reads CASSPLQGSYGYTF. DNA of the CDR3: TGCGCCAGCAGCCCCCTACAGGGTTCCTATGGCTACACCTTC.

The CDR3, as DNA: TGTGCCAGCAGCTTGGAGCTGGACAGGGGGCTCGGCGGGGAGCTGTTTTTT. Amino acid sequence: CASSLELDRGLGGELFF. The rearrangement links TRBV5-6 to TRBJ2-2; 11 bases fit TRBD1. Germline CDR1 reads SGHDT; CDR2 reads YYEEEE. This CDR3 has 17 amino acids. V gave up 0 bases and J gave up 7 bases; unmatched junction bases: 8. Full variable domain (rest looked up from reference TRBV5-6 and TRBJ2-2): DAGVTQSPTHLIKTRGQQVTLRCSPKSGHDTVSWYQQALGQGPQFIFQYYEEEERQRGNFPDRFSGHQFPNYSSELNVNALLLGDSALYLCASSLELDRGLGGELFFGEGSRLTVL.

CDR3 sequence: CASSLGLAVYNEQFF. The CDR3 DNA sequence: TGTGCCAGCAGTTTAGGGCTAGCGGTCTACAATGAGCAGTTCTTC. The chain has TRBV27 and TRBJ2-1; 7 nucleotides line up with TRBD2. The CDR3 covers 15 residues. Unmatched junction bases numbered 4, after V lost 2 bases and J lost 3 bases. The germline gives CDR1 MNHEY, CDR2 SMNVEV (reference sequence).

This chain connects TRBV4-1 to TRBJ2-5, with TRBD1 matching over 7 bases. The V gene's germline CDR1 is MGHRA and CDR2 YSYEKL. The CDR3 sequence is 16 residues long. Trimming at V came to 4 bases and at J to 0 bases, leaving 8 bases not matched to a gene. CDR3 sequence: CASSPPQGTYQETQYF. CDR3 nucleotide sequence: TGCGCCAGCAGCCCGCCACAGGGGACCTACCAAGAGACCCAGTACTTC.

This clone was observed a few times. The CDR3 DNA sequence: TGCGCCAGCAGCGTTTCGGGACACCTATACGAGCAGTACTTC. This encodes CASSVSGHLYEQYF. The V and J genes are TRBV4-1 and TRBJ2-7; TRBD1 is a possible D gene (6 bases). There are 14 residues in the CDR3. CDR1 and CDR2 from the germline V gene are MGHRA and YSYEKL. V dropped 5 bases and J dropped 4 bases, with 15 bases sitting between them.

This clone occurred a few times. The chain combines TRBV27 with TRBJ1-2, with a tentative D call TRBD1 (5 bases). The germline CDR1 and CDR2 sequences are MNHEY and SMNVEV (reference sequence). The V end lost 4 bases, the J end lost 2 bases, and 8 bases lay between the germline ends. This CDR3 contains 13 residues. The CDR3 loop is CASSWTSNYGYTF. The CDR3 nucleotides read TGTGCCAGCAGTTGGACAAGCAACTATGGCTACACCTTC.

CDR3: CASSYGAGDGTQYF. CDR3 sequence (DNA): TGTGCCAGCAGTTACGGCGCGGGAGACGGTACGCAGTATTTT. This rearrangement joins TRBV6-5 to TRBJ2-3; TRBD2 matches 7 bases. J was trimmed by 8 bases and V by 2 bases; bases with no gene match: 7. Germline V gives CDR1 MNHEY, CDR2 SVGAGI. CDR3 length: 14 residues.

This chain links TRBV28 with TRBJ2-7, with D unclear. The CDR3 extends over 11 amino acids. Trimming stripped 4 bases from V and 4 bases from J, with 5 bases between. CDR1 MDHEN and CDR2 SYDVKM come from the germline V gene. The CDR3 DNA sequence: TGTGCCAGCAGTTGGGCTTACGAGCAGTACTTC. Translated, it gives CASSWAYEQYF.

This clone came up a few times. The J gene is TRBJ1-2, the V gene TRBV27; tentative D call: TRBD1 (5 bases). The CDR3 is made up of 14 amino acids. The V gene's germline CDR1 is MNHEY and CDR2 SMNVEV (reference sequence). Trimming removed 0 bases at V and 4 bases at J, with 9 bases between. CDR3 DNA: TGTGCCAGCAGTTTATCGGCAGGGACCTATGGCTACACCTTC. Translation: CASSLSAGTYGYTF.

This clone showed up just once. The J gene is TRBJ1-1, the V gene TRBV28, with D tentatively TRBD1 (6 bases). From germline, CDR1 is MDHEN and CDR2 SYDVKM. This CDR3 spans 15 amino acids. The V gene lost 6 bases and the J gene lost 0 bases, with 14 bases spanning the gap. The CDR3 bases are TGTGCCAGCAGCTTAGCACAGGGAATGAACACTGAAGCTTTCTTT. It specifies CASSLAQGMNTEAFF.

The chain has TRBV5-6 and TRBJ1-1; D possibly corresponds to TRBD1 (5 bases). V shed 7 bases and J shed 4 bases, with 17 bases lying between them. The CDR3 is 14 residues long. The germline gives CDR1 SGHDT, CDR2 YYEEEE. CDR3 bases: TGTGCCAGCCGCCCATGGGGGGGTGCCACTGAAGCTTTCTTT. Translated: CASRPWGGATEAFF.

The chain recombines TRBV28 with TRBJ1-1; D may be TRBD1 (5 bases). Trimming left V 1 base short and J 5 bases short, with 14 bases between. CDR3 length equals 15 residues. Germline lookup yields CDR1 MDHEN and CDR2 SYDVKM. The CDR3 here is CASSLLTQGTTEAFF. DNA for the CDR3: TGTGCCAGCAGTTTATTAACCCAGGGAACGACTGAAGCTTTCTTT. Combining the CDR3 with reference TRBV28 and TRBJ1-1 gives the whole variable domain DVKVTQSSRYLVKRTGEKVFLECVQDMDHENMFWYRQDPGLGLRLIYFSYDVKMKEKGDIPEGYSVSREKKERFSLILESASTNQTSMYLCASSLLTQGTTEAFFGQGTRLTVV.

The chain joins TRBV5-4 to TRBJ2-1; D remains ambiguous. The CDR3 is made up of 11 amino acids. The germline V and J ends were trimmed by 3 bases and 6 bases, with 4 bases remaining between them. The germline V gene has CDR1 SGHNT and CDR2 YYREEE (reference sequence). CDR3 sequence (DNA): TGTGCCAGCAGCTCGTTCAATGAGCAGTTCTTC. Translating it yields CASSSFNEQFF.

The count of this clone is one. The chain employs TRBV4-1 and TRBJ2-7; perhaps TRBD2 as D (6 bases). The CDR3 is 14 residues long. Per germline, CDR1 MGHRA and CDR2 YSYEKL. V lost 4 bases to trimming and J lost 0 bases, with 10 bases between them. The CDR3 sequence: CASSLSGSSYEQYF. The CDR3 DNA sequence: TGCGCCAGCAGCCTTAGCGGAAGCTCCTACGAGCAGTACTTC.

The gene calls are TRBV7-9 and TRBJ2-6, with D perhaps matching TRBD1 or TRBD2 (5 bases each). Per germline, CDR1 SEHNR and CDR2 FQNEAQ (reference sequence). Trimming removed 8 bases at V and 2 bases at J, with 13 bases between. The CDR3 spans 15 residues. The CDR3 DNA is TGTGCCAGCTCCCAGGGAGAGCCTGGGGCCAACGTCCTGACTTTC. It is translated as CASSQGEPGANVLTF.

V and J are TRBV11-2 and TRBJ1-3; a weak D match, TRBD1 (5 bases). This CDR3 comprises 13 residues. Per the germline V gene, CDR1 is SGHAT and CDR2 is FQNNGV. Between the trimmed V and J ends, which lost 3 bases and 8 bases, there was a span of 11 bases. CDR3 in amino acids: CASSFDWGDTIYF. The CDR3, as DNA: TGTGCCAGCAGCTTTGATTGGGGGGACACCATATATTTT.

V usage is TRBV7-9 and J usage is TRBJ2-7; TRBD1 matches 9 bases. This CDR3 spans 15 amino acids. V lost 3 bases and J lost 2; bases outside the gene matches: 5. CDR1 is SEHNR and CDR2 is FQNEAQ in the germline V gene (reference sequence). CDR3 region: CASSLGTGRPYEQYF. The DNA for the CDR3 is TGTGCCAGCAGCTTGGGGACAGGGCGTCCCTACGAGCAGTACTTC.

The CDR3 DNA is TGTGCCAGCTCATCAATTCCCGAATATACCACTGAAGCTTTCTTT. Translating gives CASSSIPEYTTEAFF. J is TRBJ1-1 and V is TRBV18; D is unresolved. CDR1 KGHSH and CDR2 LQKENI come from the germline V gene. The CDR3 contains 15 residues. Trimming shortened V by 5 bases and J by 4 bases, and 17 bases separated the two germline ends. Looking up the rest from reference TRBV18 and TRBJ1-1 gives the full variable domain: NAGVMQNPRHLVRRRGQEARLRCSPMKGHSHVYWYRQLPEEGLKFMVYLQKENIIDESGMPKERFSAEFPKEGPSILRIQQVVRGDSAAYFCASSSIPEYTTEAFFGQGTRLTVV.

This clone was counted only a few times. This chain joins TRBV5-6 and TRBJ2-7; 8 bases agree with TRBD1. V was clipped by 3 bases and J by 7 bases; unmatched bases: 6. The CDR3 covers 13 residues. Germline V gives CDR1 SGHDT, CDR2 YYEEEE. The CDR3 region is CASSSPWDREQYF. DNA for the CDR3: TGTGCCAGCAGCTCACCATGGGACAGGGAGCAGTACTTC.

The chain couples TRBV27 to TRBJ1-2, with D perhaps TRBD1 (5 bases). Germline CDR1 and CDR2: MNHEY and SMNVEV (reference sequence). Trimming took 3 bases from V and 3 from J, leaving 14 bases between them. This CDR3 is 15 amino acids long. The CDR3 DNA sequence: TGTGCCAGCAGTTTTAGCGGAGGGACTTACTATGGCTACACCTTC. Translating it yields CASSFSGGTYYGYTF.

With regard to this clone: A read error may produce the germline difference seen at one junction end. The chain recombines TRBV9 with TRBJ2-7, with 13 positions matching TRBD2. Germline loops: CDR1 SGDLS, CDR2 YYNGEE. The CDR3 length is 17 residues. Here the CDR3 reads CASSPGLAGDGYYAQYF. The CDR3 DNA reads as TGTGCCAGCAGTCCTGGACTAGCGGGAGACGGCTATTACGCGCAGTACTTC.